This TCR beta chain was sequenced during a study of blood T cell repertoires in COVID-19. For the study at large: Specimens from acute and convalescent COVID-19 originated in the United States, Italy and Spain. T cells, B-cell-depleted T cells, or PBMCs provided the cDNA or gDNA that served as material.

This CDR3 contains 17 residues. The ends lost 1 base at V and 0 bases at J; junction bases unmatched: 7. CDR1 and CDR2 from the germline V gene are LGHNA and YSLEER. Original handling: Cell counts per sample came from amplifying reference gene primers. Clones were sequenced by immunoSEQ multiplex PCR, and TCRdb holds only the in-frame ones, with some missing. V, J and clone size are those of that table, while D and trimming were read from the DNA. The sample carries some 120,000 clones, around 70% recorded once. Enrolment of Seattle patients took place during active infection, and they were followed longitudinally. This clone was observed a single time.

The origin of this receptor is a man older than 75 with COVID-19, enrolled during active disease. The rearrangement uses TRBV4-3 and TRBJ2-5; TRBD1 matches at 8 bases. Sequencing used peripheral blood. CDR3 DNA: TGCGCCAGCAGCCAAGCTTGGGGACAGGCGTACCAAGAGACCCAGTACTTC. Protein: CASSQAWGQAYQETQYF.